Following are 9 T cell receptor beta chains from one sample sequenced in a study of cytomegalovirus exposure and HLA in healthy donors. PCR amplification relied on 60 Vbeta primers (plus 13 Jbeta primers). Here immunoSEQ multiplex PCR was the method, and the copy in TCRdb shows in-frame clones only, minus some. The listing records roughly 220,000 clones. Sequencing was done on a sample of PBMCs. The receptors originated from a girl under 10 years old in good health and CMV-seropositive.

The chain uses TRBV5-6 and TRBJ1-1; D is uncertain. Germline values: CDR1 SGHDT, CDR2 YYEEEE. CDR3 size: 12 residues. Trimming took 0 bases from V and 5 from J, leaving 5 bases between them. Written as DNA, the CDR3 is TGTGCCAGCAGCTTGGGTCAGACTGAAGCTTTCTTT. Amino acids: CASSLGQTEAFF.

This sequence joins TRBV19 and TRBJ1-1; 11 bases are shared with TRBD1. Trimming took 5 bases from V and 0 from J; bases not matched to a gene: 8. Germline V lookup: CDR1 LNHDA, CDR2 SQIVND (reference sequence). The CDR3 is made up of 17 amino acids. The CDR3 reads CASSPGQGAYLNTEAFF. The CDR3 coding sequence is TGTGCCAGTAGTCCAGGACAGGGGGCGTATCTGAACACTGAAGCTTTCTTT.

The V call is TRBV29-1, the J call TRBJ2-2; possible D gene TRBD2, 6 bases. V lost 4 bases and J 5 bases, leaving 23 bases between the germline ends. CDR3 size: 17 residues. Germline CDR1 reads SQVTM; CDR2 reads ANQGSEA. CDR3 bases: TGCAGCGTTGTGGCTTACACACGGGACGGGGGTACCGGGGAGCTGTTTTTT. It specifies CSVVAYTRDGGTGELFF.

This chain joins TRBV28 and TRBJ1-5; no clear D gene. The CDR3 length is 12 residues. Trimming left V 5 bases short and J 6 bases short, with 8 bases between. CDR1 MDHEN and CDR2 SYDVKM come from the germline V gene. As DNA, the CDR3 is TGTGCCAGCAGTAACTCGGGTCAGCCCCAGCATTTT. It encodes CASSNSGQPQHF.

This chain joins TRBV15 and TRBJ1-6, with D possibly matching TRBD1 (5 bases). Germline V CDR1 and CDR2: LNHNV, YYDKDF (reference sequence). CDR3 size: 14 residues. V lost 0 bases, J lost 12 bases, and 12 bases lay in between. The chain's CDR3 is CATSRDQGWGPLHF. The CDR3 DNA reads TGTGCCACCAGCAGAGATCAGGGTTGGGGACCCCTCCACTTT.

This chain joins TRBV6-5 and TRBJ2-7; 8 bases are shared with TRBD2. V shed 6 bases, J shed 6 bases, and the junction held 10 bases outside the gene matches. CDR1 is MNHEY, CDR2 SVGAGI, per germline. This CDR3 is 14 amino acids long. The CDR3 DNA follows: TGTGCCAGCAGAAAGCGGGAGAAATCGTCCGAGCAGTACTTC. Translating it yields CASRKREKSSEQYF.

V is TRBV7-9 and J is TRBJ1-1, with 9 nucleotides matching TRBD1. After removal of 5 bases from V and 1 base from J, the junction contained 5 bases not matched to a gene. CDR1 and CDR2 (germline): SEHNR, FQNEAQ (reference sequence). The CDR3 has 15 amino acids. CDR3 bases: TGTGCCAGCAGCGCTGCGGACAGGGGGAACACTGAAGCTTTCTTT. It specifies CASSAADRGNTEAFF. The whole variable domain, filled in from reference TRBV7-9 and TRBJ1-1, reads DTGVSQNPRHKITKRGQNVTFRCDPISEHNRLYWYRQTLGQGPEFLTYFQNEAQLEKSRLLSDRFSAERPKGSFSTLEIQRTEQGDSAMYLCASSAADRGNTEAFFGQGTRLTVV.

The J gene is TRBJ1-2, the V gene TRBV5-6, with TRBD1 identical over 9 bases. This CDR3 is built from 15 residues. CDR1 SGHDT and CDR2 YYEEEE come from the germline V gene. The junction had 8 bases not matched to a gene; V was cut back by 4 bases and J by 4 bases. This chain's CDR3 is CASSPGTGFGYGYTF. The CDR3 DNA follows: TGTGCCAGCAGCCCAGGGACAGGGTTCGGCTATGGCTACACCTTC.

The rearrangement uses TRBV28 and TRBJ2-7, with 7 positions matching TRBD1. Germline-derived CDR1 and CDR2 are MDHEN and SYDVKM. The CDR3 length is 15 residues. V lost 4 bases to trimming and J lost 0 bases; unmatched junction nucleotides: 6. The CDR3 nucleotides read TGTGCCAGCAGTTACGACAGGGAAACCTCCTACGAGCAGTACTTC. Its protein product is CASSYDRETSYEQYF.